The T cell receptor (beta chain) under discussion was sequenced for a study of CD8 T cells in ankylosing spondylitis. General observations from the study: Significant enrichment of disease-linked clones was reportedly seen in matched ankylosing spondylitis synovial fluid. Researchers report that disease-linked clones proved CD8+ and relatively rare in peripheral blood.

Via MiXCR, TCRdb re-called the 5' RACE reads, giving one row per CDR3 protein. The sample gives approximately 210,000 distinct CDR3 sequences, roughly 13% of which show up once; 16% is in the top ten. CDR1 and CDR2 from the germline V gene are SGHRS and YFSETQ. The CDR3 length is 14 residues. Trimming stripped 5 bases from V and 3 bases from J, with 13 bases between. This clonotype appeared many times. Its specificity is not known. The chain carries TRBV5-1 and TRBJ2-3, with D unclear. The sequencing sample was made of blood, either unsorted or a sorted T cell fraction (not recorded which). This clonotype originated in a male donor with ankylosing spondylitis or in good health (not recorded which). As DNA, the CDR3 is TGCGCCAGCAGTTCGTGGGAAAGGACAGATACGCAGTATTTT. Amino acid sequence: CASSSWERTDTQYF.